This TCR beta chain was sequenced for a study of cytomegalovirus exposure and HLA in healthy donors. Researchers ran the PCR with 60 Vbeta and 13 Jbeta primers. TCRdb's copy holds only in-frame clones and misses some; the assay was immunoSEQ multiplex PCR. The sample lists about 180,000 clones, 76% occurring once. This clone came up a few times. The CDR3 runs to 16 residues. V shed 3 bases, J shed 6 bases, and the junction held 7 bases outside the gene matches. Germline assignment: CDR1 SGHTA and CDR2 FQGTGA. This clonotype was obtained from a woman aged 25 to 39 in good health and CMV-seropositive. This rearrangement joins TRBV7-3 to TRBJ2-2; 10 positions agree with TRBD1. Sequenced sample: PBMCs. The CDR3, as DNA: TGTGCCAGCAGCTTGGTCGGGACAGGGGACGCCGGGGAGCTGTTTTTT. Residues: CASSLVGTGDAGELFF.